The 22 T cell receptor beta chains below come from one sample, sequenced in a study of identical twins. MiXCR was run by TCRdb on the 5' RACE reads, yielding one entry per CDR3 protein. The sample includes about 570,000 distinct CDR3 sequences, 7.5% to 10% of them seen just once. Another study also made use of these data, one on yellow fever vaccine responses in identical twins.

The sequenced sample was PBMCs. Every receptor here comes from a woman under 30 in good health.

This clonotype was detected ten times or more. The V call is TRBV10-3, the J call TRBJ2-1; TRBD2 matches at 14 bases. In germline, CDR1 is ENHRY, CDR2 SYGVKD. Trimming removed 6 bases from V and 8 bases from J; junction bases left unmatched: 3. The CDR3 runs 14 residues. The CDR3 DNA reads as TGTGCCATCAGCGGGACTAGCGGGAGCGATGAGCAGTTCTTC. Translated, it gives CAISGTSGSDEQFF.

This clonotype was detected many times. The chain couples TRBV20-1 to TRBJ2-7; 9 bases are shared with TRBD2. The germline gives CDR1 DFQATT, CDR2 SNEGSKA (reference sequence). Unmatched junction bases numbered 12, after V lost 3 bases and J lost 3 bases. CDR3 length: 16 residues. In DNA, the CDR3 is TGCAGTGCTAGCCCCTCGGGGACTAGCCCCCTCTACGAGCAGTACTTC. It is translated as CSASPSGTSPLYEQYF.

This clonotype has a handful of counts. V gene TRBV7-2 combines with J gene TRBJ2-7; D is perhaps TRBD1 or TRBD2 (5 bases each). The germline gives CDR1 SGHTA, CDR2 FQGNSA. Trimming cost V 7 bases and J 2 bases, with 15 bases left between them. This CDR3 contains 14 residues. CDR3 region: CASTLLGTTYEQYF. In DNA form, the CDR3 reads TGTGCCAGCACCCTACTAGGGACGACCTACGAGCAGTACTTC.

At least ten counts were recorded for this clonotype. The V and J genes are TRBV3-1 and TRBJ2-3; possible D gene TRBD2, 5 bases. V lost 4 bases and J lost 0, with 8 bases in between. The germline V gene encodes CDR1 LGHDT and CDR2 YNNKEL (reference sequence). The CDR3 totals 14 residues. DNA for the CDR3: TGTGCCAGCAGCCCGGACTTTAGCACAGATACGCAGTATTTT. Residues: CASSPDFSTDTQYF.

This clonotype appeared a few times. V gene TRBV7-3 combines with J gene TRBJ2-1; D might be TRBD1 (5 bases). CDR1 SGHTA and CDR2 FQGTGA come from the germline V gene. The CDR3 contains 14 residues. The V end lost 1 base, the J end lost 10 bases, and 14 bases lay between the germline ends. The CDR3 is CASSLIGASGEQFF. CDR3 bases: TGTGCCAGCAGCTTAATTGGGGCATCCGGGGAGCAGTTCTTC.

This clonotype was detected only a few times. Written as DNA, the CDR3 is TGTGCCAGCAGCCTCCGGACTAGCGGGGCCTACAATGAGCAGTTCTTC. Residues: CASSLRTSGAYNEQFF. The V and J genes are TRBV3-1 and TRBJ2-1; the match to TRBD2 covers 12 bases. The CDR3 has 16 residues. V gave up 4 bases and J gave up 2 bases; unmatched junction bases: 3. Germline V lookup: CDR1 LGHDT, CDR2 YNNKEL (reference sequence).

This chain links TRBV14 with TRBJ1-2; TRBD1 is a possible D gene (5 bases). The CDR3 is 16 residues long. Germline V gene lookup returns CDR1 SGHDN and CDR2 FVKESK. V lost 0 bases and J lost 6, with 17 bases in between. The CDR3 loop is CASSQELGREKDGYTF. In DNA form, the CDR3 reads TGTGCCAGCAGCCAAGAACTAGGCAGGGAGAAGGATGGCTACACCTTC. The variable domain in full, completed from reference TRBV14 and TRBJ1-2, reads EAGVTQFPSHSVIEKGQTVTLRCDPISGHDNLYWYRRVMGKEIKFLLHFVKESKQDESGMPNNRFLAERTGGTYSTLKVQPAELEDSGVYFCASSQELGREKDGYTFGSGTRLTVV.

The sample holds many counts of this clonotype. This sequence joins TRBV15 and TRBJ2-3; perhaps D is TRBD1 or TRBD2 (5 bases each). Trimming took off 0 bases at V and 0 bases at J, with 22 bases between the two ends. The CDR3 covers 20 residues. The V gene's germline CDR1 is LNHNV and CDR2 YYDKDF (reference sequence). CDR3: CATSRDRSGRISLSTDTQYF. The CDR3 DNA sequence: TGTGCCACCAGCAGAGATAGGTCGGGACGAATTTCACTAAGCACAGATACGCAGTATTTT.

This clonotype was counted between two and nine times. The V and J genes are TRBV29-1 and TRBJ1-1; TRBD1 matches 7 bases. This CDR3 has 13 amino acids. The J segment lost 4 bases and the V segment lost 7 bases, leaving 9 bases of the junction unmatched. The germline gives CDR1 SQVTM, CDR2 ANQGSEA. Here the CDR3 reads CSARTGRSTEAFF. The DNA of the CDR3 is TGCAGCGCTCGGACAGGAAGGAGCACTGAAGCTTTCTTT.

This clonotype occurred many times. DNA of the CDR3: TGTGCCAGCAGCCCGAAGTATAGCAATCAGCCCCAGCATTTT. This translates into CASSPKYSNQPQHF. The J gene is TRBJ1-5, the V gene TRBV5-6; D call uncertain. The CDR3 has 14 residues. V was trimmed by 4 bases and J by 0 bases, leaving 8 bases between them. Germline V gene lookup returns CDR1 SGHDT and CDR2 YYEEEE. Full variable domain (missing parts from reference TRBV5-6 and TRBJ1-5): DAGVTQSPTHLIKTRGQQVTLRCSPKSGHDTVSWYQQALGQGPQFIFQYYEEEERQRGNFPDRFSGHQFPNYSSELNVNALLLGDSALYLCASSPKYSNQPQHFGDGTRLSIL.

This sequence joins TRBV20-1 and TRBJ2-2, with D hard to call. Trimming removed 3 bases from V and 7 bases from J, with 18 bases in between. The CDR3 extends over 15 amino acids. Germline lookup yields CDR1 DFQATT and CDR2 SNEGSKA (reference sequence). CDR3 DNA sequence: TGCAGTGCTAGTCGCCCGGGCCTAACGAGCGGGGAGCTGTTTTTT. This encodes CSASRPGLTSGELFF.

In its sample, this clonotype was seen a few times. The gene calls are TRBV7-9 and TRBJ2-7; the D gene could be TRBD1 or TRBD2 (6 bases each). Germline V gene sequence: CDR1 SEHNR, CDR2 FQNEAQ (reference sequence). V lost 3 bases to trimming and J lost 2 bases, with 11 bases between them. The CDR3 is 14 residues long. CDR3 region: CASSLRDKPYEQYF. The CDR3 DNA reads TGTGCCAGCAGCTTGCGGGACAAACCCTACGAGCAGTACTTC.

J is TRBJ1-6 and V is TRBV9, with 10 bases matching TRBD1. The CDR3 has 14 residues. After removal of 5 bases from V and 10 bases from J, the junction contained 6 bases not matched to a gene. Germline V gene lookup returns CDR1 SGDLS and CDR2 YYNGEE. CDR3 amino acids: CASRRGDRGSPLHF. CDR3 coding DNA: TGTGCCAGCAGAAGGGGGGACAGGGGATCACCCCTCCACTTT. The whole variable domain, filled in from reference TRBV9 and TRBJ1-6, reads DSGVTQTPKHLITATGQRVTLRCSPRSGDLSVYWYQQSLDQGLQFLIQYYNGEERAKGNILERFSAQQFPDLHSELNLSSLELGDSALYFCASRRGDRGSPLHFGNGTRLTVT.

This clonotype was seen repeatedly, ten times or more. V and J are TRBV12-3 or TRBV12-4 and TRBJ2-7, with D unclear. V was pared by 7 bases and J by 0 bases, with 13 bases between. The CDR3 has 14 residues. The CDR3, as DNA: TGTGCCAGCATAGAGACACCTAGCTCCTACGAGCAGTACTTC. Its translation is CASIETPSSYEQYF.

DNA for the CDR3: TGTGCCAGCAGTTTAGCCCTGACTCTGGACTATGGCTACACCTTC. Encoded protein: CASSLALTLDYGYTF. The chain couples TRBV12-3 or TRBV12-4 to TRBJ1-2; D call uncertain. V gave up 0 bases and J gave up 3 bases, with 11 bases separating them. This CDR3 spans 15 amino acids.

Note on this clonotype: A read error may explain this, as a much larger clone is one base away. CDR3 bases: TGTGCCAGCAGGACCTCCGAAGACAGCACCTACGAGCAGTACTTC. Encoded protein: CASRTSEDSTYEQYF. The chain links TRBV2 to TRBJ2-7, with a possible D match to TRBD1 (5 bases). Germline V gene lookup returns CDR1 SNHLY and CDR2 FYNNEI. This CDR3 contains 15 residues. Trimming removed 6 bases at V and 2 bases at J, with 17 bases between.

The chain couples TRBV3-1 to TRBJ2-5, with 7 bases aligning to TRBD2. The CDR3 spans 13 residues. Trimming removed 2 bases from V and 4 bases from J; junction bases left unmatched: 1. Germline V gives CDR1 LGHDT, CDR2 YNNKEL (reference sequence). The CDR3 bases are TGTGCCAGCAGCCAACTAGCGGTAGAGACCCAGTACTTC. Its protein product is CASSQLAVETQYF.

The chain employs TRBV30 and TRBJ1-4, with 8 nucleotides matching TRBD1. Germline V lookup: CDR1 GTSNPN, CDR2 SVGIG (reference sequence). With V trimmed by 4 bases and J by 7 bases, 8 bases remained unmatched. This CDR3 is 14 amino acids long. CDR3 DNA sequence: TGTGCCTGGAATACTCCAGGGGGCCGTGAAAAACTGTTTTTT. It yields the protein CAWNTPGGREKLFF.

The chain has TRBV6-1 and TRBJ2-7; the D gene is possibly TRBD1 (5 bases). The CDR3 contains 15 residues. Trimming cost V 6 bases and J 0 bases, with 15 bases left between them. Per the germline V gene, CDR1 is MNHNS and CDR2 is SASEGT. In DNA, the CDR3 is TGTGCCAGCAGGAAAGAACTTGGGGCCTCCTACGAGCAGTACTTC. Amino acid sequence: CASRKELGASYEQYF.

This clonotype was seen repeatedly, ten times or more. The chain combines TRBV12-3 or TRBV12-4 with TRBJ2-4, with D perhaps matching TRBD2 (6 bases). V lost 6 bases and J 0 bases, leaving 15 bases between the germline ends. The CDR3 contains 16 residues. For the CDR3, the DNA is TGTGCCAGCAGGAGAACGGGACTTCTAGCCAAAAACATTCAGTACTTC. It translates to CASRRTGLLAKNIQYF.

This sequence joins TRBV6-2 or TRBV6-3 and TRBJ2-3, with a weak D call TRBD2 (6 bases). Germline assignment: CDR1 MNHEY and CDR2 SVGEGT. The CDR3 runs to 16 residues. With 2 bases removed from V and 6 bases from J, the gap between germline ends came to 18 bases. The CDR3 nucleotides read TGTGCCAGCAGTTACGGGATTGGACTAAACGTCGATACGCAGTATTTT. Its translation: CASSYGIGLNVDTQYF.

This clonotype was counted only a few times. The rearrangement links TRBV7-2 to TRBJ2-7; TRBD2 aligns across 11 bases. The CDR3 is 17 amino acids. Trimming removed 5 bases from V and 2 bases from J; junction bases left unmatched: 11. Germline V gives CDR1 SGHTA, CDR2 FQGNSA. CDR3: CASSPRRLAGITYEQYF. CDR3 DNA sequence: TGTGCCAGCAGCCCCCGAAGACTAGCGGGAATAACCTACGAGCAGTACTTC.